This TCR beta chain was sequenced for a study of T-cell reconstitution after alpha-beta-depleted transplantation in children. V was pared by 6 bases and J by 4 bases, with 11 bases of the junction left unmatched. There are 16 residues in the CDR3. The TCRbeta library was prepared with unique molecular identifiers. TCRdb re-called the PCR reads through MiXCR, storing one row per CDR3 protein. Here the sample spans about 300,000 distinct CDR3 sequences, roughly a tenth being singletons. Study-wide results and caveats: Several hundred expanded graft clones reportedly supplied alpha-beta T cells about two months after transplant. Surviving recipient cells, namely T cells and thymic progenitors, were the source of high day-60 TCRbeta diversity in some patients. A year had passed since transplant, and T-cell counts and diversity by then came mostly from newly produced T cells.

This clonotype was found many times. As yet, its antigen is unknown. This TCR was sampled from a boy younger than two with acute myeloid leukemia, due to receive a stem cell transplant. The V gene is TRBV12-3 or TRBV12-4, the J gene TRBJ2-1; 8 positions match TRBD1. Sequenced material: PBMCs, taken before TCRalphabeta/CD19-depleted stem cell transplant. The CDR3: CASSYRQGPPYNEQFF. CDR3 bases: TGTGCCAGCAGCTATCGACAGGGGCCCCCTTACAATGAGCAGTTCTTC.